The 22 T cell receptor beta chains below all came from one sample that was sequenced in a study of beta chain features in type 1 diabetes. Of the isolated RNA, all was reverse transcribed, and so the sequenced material was expressed TCRB transcripts. Sequenced by immunoSEQ multiplex PCR; TCRdb stores in-frame clones only, minus some. The table shows under 250,000 clones, with 25% to 30% occurring only once. Source material: central memory CD4+ T cells from blood. The receptors originated from a man aged 25-40 years in good health.

J is TRBJ1-1 and V is TRBV18; D uncertain. The CDR3 is made up of 16 amino acids. Germline lookup yields CDR1 KGHSH and CDR2 LQKENI. V was shortened by 3 bases and J by 1 base, with 15 bases between the two germline ends. CDR3 protein: CASSPQRARKNTEAFF. The CDR3, as DNA: TGTGCCAGCTCACCGCAAAGGGCTCGGAAGAACACTGAAGCTTTCTTT.

This clone was counted between two and nine times. This chain links TRBV7-2 with TRBJ2-2; TRBD2 aligns across 8 bases. The V segment lost 4 bases and the J segment 1 base; nucleotides outside the gene matches: 8. There are 17 residues in the CDR3. Germline loops: CDR1 SGHTA, CDR2 FQGNSA. Here the CDR3 DNA reads TGTGCCAGCAGCTCGCGGGGGGCCCTAAAGAACACCGGGGAGCTGTTTTTT. Its protein product is CASSSRGALKNTGELFF.

This chain connects TRBV2 to TRBJ2-5; 9 positions agree with TRBD2. This CDR3 is 17 amino acids long. Trimming at V came to 3 bases and at J to 5 bases, leaving 13 bases not matched to a gene. The germline V gene has CDR1 SNHLY and CDR2 FYNNEI. The CDR3: CASSEGIAGAYLETQYF. Written as DNA, the CDR3 is TGTGCCAGCAGTGAGGGGATAGCGGGGGCGTACTTGGAGACCCAGTACTTC.

The J gene is TRBJ1-1, the V gene TRBV30, with a possible D match to TRBD1 (5 bases). CDR3 length equals 14 residues. V dropped 2 bases and J dropped 3 bases, with 13 bases sitting between them. Germline lookup yields CDR1 GTSNPN and CDR2 SVGIG (reference sequence). In DNA form, the CDR3 reads TGTGCCTGGAGTAGGCAGGGCGGCTACACTGAAGCTTTCTTT. Protein sequence: CAWSRQGGYTEAFF.

V usage is TRBV11-2 and J usage is TRBJ1-6; TRBD1 aligns across 10 bases. The CDR3 totals 16 residues. V dropped 4 bases and J dropped 7; count of bases not matched to a gene: 7. Germline V gives CDR1 SGHAT, CDR2 FQNNGV. CDR3 nucleotide sequence: TGTGCCAGCAGCTCCCGACAGGGGGCTGGAAATTCACCCCTCCACTTT. This sequence encodes CASSSRQGAGNSPLHF. Together with reference TRBV11-2 and TRBJ1-6, the CDR3 gives the full variable domain: EAGVAQSPRYKIIEKRQSVAFWCNPISGHATLYWYQQILGQGPKLLIQFQNNGVVDDSQLPKDRFSAERLKGVDSTLKIQPAKLEDSAVYLCASSSRQGAGNSPLHFGNGTRLTVT.

The genes are TRBV15 and TRBJ2-3, with D perhaps TRBD2 (6 bases). V shed 5 bases and J shed 6 bases, with 15 bases lying between them. The CDR3 covers 14 residues. CDR1 is LNHNV and CDR2 is YYDKDF in the germline V gene (reference sequence). The CDR3 spells CATSWRGRDDTQYF. The CDR3, as DNA: TGTGCCACCAGCTGGCGGGGAAGGGACGATACGCAGTATTTT.

There are a few counts of this clone. CDR3 protein: CSVDGLSGANVLTF. Written as DNA, the CDR3 is TGCAGCGTTGATGGCCTCTCTGGGGCCAACGTCCTGACTTTC. The chain combines TRBV29-1 with TRBJ2-6; D remains ambiguous. From germline, CDR1 is SQVTM and CDR2 ANQGSEA. V was trimmed by 3 bases and J by 0 bases, leaving 6 bases between them. The CDR3 has 14 amino acids. Full variable domain (rest looked up from reference TRBV29-1 and TRBJ2-6): SAVISQKPSRDICQRGTSLTIQCQVDSQVTMMFWYRQQPGQSLTLIATANQGSEATYESGFVIDKFPISRPNLTFSTLTVSNMSPEDSSIYLCSVDGLSGANVLTFGAGSRLTVL.

The rearrangement uses TRBV4-1 and TRBJ2-3, with a tentative D call TRBD2 (5 bases). Germline-derived CDR1 and CDR2 are MGHRA and YSYEKL. Trimming took 1 base from V and 2 from J, leaving 10 bases between them. The CDR3 length is 15 residues. As DNA, the CDR3 is TGCGCCAGCAGCCAAGGGAGCGGCTCCACAGATACGCAGTATTTT. It specifies CASSQGSGSTDTQYF.

The V call is TRBV7-2, the J call TRBJ1-3; TRBD1 matches at 7 bases. Germline trimming cut 5 bases from V and 4 bases from J; bases unmatched to any gene: 8. The CDR3 length is 15 residues. Germline CDR1 SGHTA, CDR2 FQGNSA. In DNA, the CDR3 is TGTGCCAGCAGCCAGACAGGGAGGAGCGGAAACACCATATATTTT. Its protein is CASSQTGRSGNTIYF.

Many counts were recorded for this clone. The CDR3 region is CAISRDQPSNEQFF. Written as DNA, the CDR3 is TGTGCCATCAGTCGGGACCAGCCGTCCAATGAGCAGTTCTTC. V usage is TRBV10-3 and J usage is TRBJ2-1; D possibly matches TRBD1 or TRBD2 (5 bases each). Germline CDR1 is ENHRY and CDR2 is SYGVKD. The CDR3 extends over 14 amino acids. V lost 5 bases to trimming and J lost 6 bases, with 14 bases between them.

This clone was found many times. The genes are TRBV29-1 and TRBJ1-5; D unclear. CDR3 length equals 9 residues. Germline CDR1 and CDR2: SQVTM and ANQGSEA. V lost 5 bases to trimming and J lost 4 bases, with 0 bases between them. The CDR3 is CSVNQPQHF. CDR3 bases: TGCAGCGTTAATCAGCCCCAGCATTTT.

This chain links TRBV6-1 with TRBJ1-1, with D tentatively TRBD1 (6 bases). The CDR3 covers 15 residues. V was clipped by 8 bases and J by 0 bases, with 16 bases between them. CDR1 is MNHNS and CDR2 is SASEGT in the germline V gene. The CDR3 DNA is TGTGCCAGCGGGTCAGGGGACCCAATGAACACTGAAGCTTTCTTT. It specifies CASGSGDPMNTEAFF.

Points on this clone: A much larger clone is a single base away; this may be a read error. V usage is TRBV18 and J usage is TRBJ2-2; TRBD1 matches 8 bases. The V gene's germline CDR1 is KGHSH and CDR2 LQKENI. This CDR3 is built from 13 residues. With 8 bases clipped from V and 5 bases from J, the junction kept 4 bases outside the gene matches. CDR3 DNA sequence: TGTGCCAGCGCGCGACAGGGGACCGGGGAGCTGTTTTTT. Translated, it gives CASARQGTGELFF.

The genes are TRBV10-3 and TRBJ2-2; perhaps TRBD1 as D (7 bases). Germline V gene data show CDR1 as ENHRY and CDR2 as SYGVKD. This CDR3 has 14 amino acids. Trimming stripped 9 bases from V and 6 bases from J, with 17 bases between. CDR3 in DNA: TGTGCCATAAAAGGAGGGACAGAAGCCGGGGAGCTGTTTTTT. It translates to CAIKGGTEAGELFF.

This clone was counted between two and nine times. The chain employs TRBV5-6 and TRBJ2-5; D is undetermined. Trimming pared 0 bases from V and 4 bases from J, leaving 13 bases between. The CDR3 has 15 amino acids. The germline V gene has CDR1 SGHDT and CDR2 YYEEEE. The CDR3 sequence is CASSLDINMRETQYF. CDR3 DNA: TGTGCCAGCAGCTTGGATATAAATATGAGAGAGACCCAGTACTTC.

This clone was recorded a few times. The chain recombines TRBV18 with TRBJ1-3; the D gene is possibly TRBD1 (5 bases). The CDR3 totals 15 residues. Between the trimmed V and J ends, which lost 6 bases and 0 bases, there was a span of 12 bases. CDR1 and CDR2 (germline): KGHSH, LQKENI. CDR3: CASSSDSNSGNTIYF. The CDR3 region has the DNA TGTGCCAGCTCCTCCGACAGCAACTCTGGAAACACCATATATTTT.

The table lists this clone with a few counts. The V and J genes are TRBV29-1 and TRBJ2-1; D gene unclear. V gave up 4 bases and J gave up 4 bases, with 8 bases separating them. The CDR3 has 12 residues. Germline values: CDR1 SQVTM, CDR2 ANQGSEA. The CDR3 nucleotides read TGCAGCGTTGGGACGCCTTACAATGAGCAGTTCTTC. It encodes CSVGTPYNEQFF.

J is TRBJ2-1 and V is TRBV5-1, with 9 bases fitting TRBD1. The germline gives CDR1 SGHRS, CDR2 YFSETQ. This CDR3 comprises 14 residues. With 7 bases clipped from V and 7 bases from J, the junction kept 9 bases outside the gene matches. As DNA, the CDR3 is TGCGCCAGCGCTGAGGGGACAGGGCCTAATGAGCAGTTCTTC. As protein: CASAEGTGPNEQFF.

With regard to this clone: A far larger clone is just one base off, so this is likely a read error. The chain's CDR3 is CASSQGTAGSYNEQFF. The CDR3 DNA is TGCGCCAGCAGCCAAGGAACAGCGGGCTCCTACAATGAGCAGTTCTTC. The rearrangement uses TRBV4-1 and TRBJ2-1; a weak D match, TRBD2 (6 bases). The length of the CDR3 is 16 residues. V was clipped by 1 base and J by 0 bases, with 10 bases between them. CDR1 and CDR2 (germline): MGHRA, YSYEKL.

This clone occurred a few times. This chain joins TRBV7-9 and TRBJ2-2, with 8 bases aligning to TRBD1. V trimming: 6 bases; J trimming: 2 bases; junction bases outside the gene matches: 2. The CDR3 totals 14 residues. Per germline, CDR1 SEHNR and CDR2 FQNEAQ (reference sequence). CDR3 coding DNA: TGTGCCAGCAGAGGACAGGGCAACACCGGGGAGCTGTTTTTT. Residues: CASRGQGNTGELFF. Looking up the rest from reference TRBV7-9 and TRBJ2-2 gives the full variable domain: DTGVSQNPRHKITKRGQNVTFRCDPISEHNRLYWYRQTLGQGPEFLTYFQNEAQLEKSRLLSDRFSAERPKGSFSTLEIQRTEQGDSAMYLCASRGQGNTGELFFGEGSRLTVL.

At least ten counts were recorded for this clone. The CDR3 coding sequence is TGTGCCAGTAGCAGGGCTACCTCGTATCTTGGGGACTACGAGCAGTACTTC. Encoded protein: CASSRATSYLGDYEQYF. V gene TRBV19 combines with J gene TRBJ2-7, with D tentatively TRBD1 (5 bases). The V end lost 6 bases, the J end lost 3 bases, and 24 bases lay between the germline ends. Germline-derived CDR1 and CDR2 are LNHDA and SQIVND (reference sequence). The CDR3 consists of 17 residues.

The chain recombines TRBV30 with TRBJ1-4, with 7 nucleotides matching TRBD1. The trim removed 8 bases at V and 8 bases at J, leaving 17 bases unmatched. CDR1 is GTSNPN, CDR2 SVGIG, per germline (reference sequence). CDR3 size: 15 residues. CDR3 nucleotide sequence: TGTGCCGGAGCCCCTTCGACAGGGAAGGAGGAAAAACTGTTTTTT. This translates into CAGAPSTGKEEKLFF. The complete variable domain, with remaining parts taken from reference TRBV30 and TRBJ1-4, reads SQTIHQWPATLVQPVGSPLSLECTVEGTSNPNLYWYRQAAGRGLQLLFYSVGIGQISSEVPQNLSASRPQDRQFILSSKKLLLSDSGFYLCAGAPSTGKEEKLFFGSGTQLSVL.